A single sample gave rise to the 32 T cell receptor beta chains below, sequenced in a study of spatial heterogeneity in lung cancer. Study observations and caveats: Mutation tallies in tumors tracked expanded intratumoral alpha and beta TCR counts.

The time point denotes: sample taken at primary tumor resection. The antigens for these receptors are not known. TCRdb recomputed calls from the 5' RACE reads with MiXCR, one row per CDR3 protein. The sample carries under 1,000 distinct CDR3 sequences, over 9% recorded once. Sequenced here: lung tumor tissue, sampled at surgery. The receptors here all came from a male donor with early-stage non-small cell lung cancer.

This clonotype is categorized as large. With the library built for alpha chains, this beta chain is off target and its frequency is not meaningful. The CDR3 spells CASSWGYPGSTETQYF. The CDR3 region has the DNA TGTGCCAGCAGTTGGGGGTACCCAGGGTCGACGGAGACCCAGTACTTC. The rearrangement joins TRBV12-3 or TRBV12-4 to TRBJ2-5; D may be TRBD1 or TRBD2 (5 bases each). Trimming cost V 4 bases and J 5 bases, with 20 bases left between them. The CDR3 covers 16 residues.

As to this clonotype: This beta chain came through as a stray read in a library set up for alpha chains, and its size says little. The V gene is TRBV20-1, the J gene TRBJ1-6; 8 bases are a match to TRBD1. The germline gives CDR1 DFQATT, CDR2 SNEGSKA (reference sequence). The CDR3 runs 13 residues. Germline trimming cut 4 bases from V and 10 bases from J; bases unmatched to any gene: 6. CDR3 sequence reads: CSAKGQGESPLHF. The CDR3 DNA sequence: TGCAGTGCTAAAGGACAGGGAGAGTCACCCCTCCACTTT.

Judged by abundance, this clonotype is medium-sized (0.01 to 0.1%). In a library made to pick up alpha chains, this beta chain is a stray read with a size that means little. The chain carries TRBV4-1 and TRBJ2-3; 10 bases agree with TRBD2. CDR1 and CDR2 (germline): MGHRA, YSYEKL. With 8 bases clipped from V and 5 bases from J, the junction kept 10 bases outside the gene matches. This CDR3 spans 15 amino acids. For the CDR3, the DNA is TGCGCCAGCGGGCTAGCGGGAGCGACAGTAGATACGCAGTATTTT. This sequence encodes CASGLAGATVDTQYF.

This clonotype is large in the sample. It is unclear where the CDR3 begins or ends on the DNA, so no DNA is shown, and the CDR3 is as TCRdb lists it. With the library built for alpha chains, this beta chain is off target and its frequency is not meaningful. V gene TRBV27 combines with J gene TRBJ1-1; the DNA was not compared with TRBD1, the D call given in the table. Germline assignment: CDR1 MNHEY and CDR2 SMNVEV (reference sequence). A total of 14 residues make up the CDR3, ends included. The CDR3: CASTPTPFGAEAFF.

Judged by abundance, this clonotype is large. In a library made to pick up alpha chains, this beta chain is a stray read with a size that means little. The CDR3, as DNA: TGTGCCAGCAGTTACGTCTTCACAGGGGGCCTCCAAGAGACCCAGTACTTC. This codes for CASSYVFTGGLQETQYF. The rearrangement joins TRBV6-5 to TRBJ2-5; the match to TRBD1 covers 9 bases. V trimming: 2 bases; J trimming: 1 base; junction bases outside the gene matches: 8. Germline V lookup: CDR1 MNHEY, CDR2 SVGAGI. This CDR3 spans 17 amino acids.

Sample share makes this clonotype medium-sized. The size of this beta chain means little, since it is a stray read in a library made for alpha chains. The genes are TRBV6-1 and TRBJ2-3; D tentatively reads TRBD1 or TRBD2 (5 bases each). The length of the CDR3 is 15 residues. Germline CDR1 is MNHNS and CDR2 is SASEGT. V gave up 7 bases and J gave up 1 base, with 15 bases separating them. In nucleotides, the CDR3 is TGTGCCAGCACCAGAGGGGCGATACGCACAGATACGCAGTATTTT. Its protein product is CASTRGAIRTDTQYF.

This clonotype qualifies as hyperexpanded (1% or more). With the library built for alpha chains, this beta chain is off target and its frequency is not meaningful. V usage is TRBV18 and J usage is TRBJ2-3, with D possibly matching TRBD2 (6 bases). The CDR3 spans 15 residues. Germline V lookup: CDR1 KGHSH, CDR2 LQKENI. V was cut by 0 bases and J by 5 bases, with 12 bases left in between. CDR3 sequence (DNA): TGTGCCAGCTCACCACCCCGTCCGGAGGGAGATACGCAGTATTTT. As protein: CASSPPRPEGDTQYF.

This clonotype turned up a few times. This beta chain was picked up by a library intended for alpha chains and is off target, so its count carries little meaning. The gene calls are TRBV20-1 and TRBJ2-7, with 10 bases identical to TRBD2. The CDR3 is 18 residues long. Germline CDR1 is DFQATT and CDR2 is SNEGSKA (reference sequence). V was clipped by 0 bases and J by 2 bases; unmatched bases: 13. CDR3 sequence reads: CSARDMRKDSGRTYEQYF. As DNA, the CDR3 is TGCAGTGCTAGAGATATGAGGAAGGATAGCGGGAGGACCTACGAGCAGTACTTC.

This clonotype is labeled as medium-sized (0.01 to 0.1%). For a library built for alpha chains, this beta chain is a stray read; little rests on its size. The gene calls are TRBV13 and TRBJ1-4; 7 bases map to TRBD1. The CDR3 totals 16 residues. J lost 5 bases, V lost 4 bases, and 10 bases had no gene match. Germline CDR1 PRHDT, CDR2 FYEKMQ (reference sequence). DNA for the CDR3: TGTGCCAGCAGCTCCCGCGGACAGGTTTACAATGAAAAACTGTTTTTT. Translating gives CASSSRGQVYNEKLFF.

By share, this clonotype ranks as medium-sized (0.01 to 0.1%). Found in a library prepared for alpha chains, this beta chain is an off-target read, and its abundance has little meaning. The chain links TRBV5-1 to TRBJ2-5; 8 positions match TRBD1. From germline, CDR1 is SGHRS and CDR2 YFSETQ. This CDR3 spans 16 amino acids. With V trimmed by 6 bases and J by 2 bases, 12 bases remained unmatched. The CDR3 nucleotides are TGCGCCAGCACCACTAGGGCACAGGGGGGACAAGAGACCCAGTACTTC. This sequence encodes CASTTRAQGGQETQYF. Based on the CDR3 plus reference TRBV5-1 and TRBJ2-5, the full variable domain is KAGVTQTPRYLIKTRGQQVTLSCSPISGHRSVSWYQQTPGQGLQFLFEYFSETQRNKGNFPGRFSGRQFSNSRSEMNVSTLELGDSALYLCASTTRAQGGQETQYFGPGTRLLVL.

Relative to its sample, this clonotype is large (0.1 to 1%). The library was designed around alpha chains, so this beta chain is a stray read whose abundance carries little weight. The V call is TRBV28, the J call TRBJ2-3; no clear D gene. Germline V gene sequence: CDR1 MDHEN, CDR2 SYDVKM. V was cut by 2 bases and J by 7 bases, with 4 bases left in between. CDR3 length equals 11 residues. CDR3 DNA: TGTGCCAGCAGTTTAGAAAATACGCAGTATTTT. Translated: CASSLENTQYF.

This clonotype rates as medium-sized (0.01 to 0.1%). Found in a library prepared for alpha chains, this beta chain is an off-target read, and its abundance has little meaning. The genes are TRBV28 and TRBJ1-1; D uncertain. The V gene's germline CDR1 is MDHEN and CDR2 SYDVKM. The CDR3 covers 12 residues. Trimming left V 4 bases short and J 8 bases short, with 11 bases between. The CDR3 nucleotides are TGTGCCAGCAGTTCTCCTGCAAGAGAAGCTTTCTTT. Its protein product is CASSSPAREAFF.

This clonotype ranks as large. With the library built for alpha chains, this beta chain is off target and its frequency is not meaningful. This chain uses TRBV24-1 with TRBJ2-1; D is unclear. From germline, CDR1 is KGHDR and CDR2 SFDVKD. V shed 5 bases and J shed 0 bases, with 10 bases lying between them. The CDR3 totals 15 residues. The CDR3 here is CATSGATGSYNEQFF. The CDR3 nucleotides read TGTGCCACCAGTGGCGCTACGGGCTCCTACAATGAGCAGTTCTTC.

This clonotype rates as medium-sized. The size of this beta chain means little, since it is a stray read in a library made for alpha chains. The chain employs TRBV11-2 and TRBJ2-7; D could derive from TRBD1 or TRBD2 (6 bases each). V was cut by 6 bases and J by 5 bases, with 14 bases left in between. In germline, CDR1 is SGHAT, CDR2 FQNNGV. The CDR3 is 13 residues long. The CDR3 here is CASSRLGGHEQYV. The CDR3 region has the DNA TGTGCCAGCAGTCGTCTCGGGGGCCACGAGCAGTACGTC.

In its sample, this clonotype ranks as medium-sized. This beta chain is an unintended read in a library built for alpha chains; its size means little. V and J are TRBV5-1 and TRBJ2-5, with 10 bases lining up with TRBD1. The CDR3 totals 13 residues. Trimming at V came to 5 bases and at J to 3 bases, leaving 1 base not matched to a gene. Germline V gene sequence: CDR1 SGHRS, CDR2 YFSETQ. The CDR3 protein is CASRTGGEETQYF. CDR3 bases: TGCGCCAGCAGGACAGGGGGCGAAGAGACCCAGTACTTC.

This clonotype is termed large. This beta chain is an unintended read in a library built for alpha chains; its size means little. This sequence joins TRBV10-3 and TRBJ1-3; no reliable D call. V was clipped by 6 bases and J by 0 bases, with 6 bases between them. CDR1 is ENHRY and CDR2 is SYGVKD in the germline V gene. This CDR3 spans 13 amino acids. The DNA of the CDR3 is TGTGCCATCAGAGATAACTCTGGAAACACCATATATTTT. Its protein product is CAIRDNSGNTIYF.

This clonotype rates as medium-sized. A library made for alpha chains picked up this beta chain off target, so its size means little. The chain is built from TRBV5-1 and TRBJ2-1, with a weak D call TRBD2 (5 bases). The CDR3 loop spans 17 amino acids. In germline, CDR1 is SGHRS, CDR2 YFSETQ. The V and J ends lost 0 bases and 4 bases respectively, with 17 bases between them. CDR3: CASSLDLGVGQYNEQFF. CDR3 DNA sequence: TGCGCCAGCAGCTTGGACCTCGGGGTGGGTCAATACAATGAGCAGTTCTTC.

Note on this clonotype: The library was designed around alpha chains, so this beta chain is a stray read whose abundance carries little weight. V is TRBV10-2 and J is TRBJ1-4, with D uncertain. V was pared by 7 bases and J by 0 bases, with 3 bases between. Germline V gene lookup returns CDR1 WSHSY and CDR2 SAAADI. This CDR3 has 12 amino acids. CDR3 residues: CASTPTNEKLFF. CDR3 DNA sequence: TGCGCCAGCACACCAACTAATGAAAAACTGTTTTTT.

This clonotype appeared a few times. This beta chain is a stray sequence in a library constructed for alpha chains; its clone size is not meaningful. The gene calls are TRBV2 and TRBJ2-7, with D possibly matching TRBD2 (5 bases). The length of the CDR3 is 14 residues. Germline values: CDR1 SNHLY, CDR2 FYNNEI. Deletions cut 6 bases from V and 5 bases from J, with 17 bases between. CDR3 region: CASRSPGVFHEQYF. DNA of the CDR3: TGTGCCAGCAGGTCCCCCGGGGTCTTCCACGAGCAGTACTTC.

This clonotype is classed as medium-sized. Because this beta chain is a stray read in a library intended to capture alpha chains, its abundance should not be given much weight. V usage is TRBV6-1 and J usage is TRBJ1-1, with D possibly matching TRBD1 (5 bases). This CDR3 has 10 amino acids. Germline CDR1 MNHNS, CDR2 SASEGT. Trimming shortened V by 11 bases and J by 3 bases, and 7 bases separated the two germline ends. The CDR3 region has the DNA TGTGCCGGGGGGGACACTGAAGCTTTCTTT. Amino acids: CAGGDTEAFF.

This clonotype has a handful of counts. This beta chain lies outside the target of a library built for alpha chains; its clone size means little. The CDR3 nucleotides are TGTGCCTGGAGTGTAATGGACACCGGGGAGCTGTTTTTT. Its translation: CAWSVMDTGELFF. The J gene is TRBJ2-2, the V gene TRBV30; D call uncertain. Deletions cut 0 bases from V and 3 bases from J, with 5 bases between. The CDR3 consists of 13 residues. In germline, CDR1 is GTSNPN, CDR2 SVGIG (reference sequence).

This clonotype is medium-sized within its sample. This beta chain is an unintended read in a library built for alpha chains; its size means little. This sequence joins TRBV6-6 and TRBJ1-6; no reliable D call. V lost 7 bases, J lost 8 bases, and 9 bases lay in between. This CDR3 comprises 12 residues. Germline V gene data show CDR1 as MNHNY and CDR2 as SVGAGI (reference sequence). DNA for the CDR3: TGTGCCAGCACGTTCGGGGATTCACCCCTCCACTTT. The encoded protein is CASTFGDSPLHF.

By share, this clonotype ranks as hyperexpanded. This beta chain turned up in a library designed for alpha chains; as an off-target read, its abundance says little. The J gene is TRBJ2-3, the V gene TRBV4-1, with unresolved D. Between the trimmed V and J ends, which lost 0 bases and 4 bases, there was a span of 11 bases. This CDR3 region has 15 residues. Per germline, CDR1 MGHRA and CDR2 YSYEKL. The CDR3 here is CASSQDPDPADTQYF. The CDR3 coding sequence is TGCGCCAGCAGCCAAGACCCGGATCCCGCAGATACGCAGTATTTT.

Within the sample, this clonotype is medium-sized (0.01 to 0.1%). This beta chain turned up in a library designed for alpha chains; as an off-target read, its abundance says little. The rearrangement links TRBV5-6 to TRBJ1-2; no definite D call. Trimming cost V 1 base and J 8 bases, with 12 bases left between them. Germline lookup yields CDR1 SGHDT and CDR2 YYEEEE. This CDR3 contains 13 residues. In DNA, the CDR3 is TGTGCCAGCAGCTTGAATACCGTCGGCGGCTACACCTTC. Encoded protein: CASSLNTVGGYTF.

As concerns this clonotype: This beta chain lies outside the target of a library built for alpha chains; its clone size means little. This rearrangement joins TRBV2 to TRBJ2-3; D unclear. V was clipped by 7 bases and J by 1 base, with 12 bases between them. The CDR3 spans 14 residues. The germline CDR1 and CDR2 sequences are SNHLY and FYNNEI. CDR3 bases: TGTGCCAGCATCCTAACATCCGGCACAGATACGCAGTATTTT. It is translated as CASILTSGTDTQYF.

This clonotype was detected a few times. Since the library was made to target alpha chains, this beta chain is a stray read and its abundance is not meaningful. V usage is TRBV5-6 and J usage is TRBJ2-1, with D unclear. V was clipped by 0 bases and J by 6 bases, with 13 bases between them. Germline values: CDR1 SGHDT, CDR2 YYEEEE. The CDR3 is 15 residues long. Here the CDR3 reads CASSLGKRLSNEQFF. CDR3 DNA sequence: TGTGCCAGCAGCTTGGGAAAGAGGTTAAGCAATGAGCAGTTCTTC.

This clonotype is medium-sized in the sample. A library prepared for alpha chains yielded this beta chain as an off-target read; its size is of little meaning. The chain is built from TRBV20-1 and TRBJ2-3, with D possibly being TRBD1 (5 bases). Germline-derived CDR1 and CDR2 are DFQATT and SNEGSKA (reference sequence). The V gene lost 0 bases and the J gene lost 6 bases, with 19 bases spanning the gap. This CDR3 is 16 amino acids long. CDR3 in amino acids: CSARDLGRDGWDTQYF. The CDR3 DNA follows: TGCAGTGCTAGAGATCTCGGCAGGGATGGGTGGGATACGCAGTATTTT.

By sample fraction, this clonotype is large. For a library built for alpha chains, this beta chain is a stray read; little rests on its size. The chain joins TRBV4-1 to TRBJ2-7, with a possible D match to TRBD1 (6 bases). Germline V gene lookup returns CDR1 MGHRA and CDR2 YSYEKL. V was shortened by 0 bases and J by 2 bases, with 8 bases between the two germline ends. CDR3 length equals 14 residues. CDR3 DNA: TGCGCCAGCAGCCAAGAACAGGGTCCCTACGAGCAGTACTTC. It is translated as CASSQEQGPYEQYF.

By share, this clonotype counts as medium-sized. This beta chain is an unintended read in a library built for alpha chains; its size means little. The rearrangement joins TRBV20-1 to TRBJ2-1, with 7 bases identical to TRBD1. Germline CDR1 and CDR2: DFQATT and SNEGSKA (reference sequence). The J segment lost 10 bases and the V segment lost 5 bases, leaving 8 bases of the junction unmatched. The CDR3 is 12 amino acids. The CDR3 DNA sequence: TGCAGTGCTCCGACAGGGAGAGGCGAGCAGTTCTTC. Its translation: CSAPTGRGEQFF.

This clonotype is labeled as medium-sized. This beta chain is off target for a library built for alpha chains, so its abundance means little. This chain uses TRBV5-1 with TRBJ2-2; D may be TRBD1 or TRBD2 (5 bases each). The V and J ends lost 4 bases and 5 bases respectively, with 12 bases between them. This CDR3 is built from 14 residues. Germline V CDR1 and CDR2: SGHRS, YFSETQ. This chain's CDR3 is CASSGDPSTGELFF. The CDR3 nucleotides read TGCGCCAGCAGCGGGGACCCCTCTACCGGGGAGCTGTTTTTT.

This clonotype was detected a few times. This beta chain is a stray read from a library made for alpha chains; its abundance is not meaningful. This chain's CDR3 is CASSRGETQYF. Here the CDR3 DNA reads TGTGCCAGCAGCCGGGGCGAGACCCAGTACTTC. The chain links TRBV7-6 to TRBJ2-5; D tentatively reads TRBD1 or TRBD2 (5 bases each). V shed 5 bases and J shed 5 bases, with 6 bases lying between them. The CDR3 length is 11 residues. CDR1 and CDR2 from the germline V gene are SGHVS and FNYEAQ.

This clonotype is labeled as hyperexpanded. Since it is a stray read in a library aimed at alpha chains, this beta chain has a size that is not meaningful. In nucleotides, the CDR3 is TGTGCCAGCAGCCAAGAGCTGCGGGGGGTTTACGAGCAGTACGTC. It yields the protein CASSQELRGVYEQYV. The V and J genes are TRBV4-2 and TRBJ2-7; 8 positions match TRBD2. The CDR3 contains 15 residues. Germline CDR1 and CDR2: LGHNA and YNFKEQ. Unmatched junction bases numbered 5, after V lost 0 bases and J lost 4 bases.